This TCR beta chain was recorded in a study of T cell responses to AZD1222 COVID-19 vaccine. The V end was cut by 2 bases, the J end by 2 bases, with 10 bases between. The CDR3 has 14 amino acids. Germline CDR1 is ENHRY and CDR2 is SYGVKD. General observations from the study: Scientists sampled the repertoires only once the peak T cell response had passed.

Repertoires were generated with immunoSEQ multiplex PCR, while TCRdb's copy carries only in-frame clones and drops some. The profile covers tens of thousands of clones, with over 75% appearing a single time and less than 6% taken by the ten largest. Details on this clone: The target antigen is unknown.

The V call is TRBV10-3, the J call TRBJ2-7; D remains unclear. This clonotype was sampled from an adult who received the AZD1222 COVID-19 vaccine. The source was peripheral blood, collected 28 days after the second AZD1222 dose. The CDR3 nucleotides are TGTGCCATCAGTGAGCACGGGTCGACCTACGAGCAGTACTTC. Translating it yields CAISEHGSTYEQYF.